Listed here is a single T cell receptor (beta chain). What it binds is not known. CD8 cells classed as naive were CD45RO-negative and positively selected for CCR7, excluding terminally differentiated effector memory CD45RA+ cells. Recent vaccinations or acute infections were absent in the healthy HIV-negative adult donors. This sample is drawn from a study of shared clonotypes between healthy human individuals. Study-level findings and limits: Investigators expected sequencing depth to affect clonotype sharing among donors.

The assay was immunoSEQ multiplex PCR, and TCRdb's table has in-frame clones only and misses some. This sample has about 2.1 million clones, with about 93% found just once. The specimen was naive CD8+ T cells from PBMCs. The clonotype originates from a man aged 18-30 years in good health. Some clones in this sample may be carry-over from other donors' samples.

The CDR3 protein is CASSEGGGAGQNIQYF. CDR3 in DNA: TGTGCCAGCAGTGAAGGAGGTGGGGCAGGGCAAAACATTCAGTACTTC. J is TRBJ2-4 and V is TRBV2, with a weak D call TRBD1 (5 bases). The CDR3 loop spans 16 amino acids. In germline, CDR1 is SNHLY, CDR2 FYNNEI. V lost 1 base to trimming and J lost 5 bases, with 15 bases between them.